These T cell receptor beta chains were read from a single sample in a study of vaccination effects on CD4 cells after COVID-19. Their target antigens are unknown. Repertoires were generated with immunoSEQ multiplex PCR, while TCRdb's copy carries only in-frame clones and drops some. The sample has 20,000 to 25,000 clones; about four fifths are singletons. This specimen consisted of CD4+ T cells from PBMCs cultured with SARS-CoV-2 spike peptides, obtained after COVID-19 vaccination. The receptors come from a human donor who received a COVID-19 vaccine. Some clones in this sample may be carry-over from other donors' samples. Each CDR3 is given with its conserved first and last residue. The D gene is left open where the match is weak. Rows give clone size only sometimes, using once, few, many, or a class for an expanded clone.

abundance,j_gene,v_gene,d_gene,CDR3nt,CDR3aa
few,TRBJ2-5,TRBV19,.,TGTGCCAGTAGTAAGGATCAAGAGACCCAGTACTTC,CASSKDQETQYF
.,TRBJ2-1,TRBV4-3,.,TGCGCCAGCAGCCAAGGGTCCGCATCCTACAATGAGCAGTTCTTC,CASSQGSASYNEQFF
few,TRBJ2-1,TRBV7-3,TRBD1,TGTGCCAGCAGCTGGACAGGGAGAGGCAATGAGCAGTTCTTC,CASSWTGRGNEQFF
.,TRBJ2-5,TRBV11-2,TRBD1,TGTGCCAGCAGCTCCTCGACAGGGTTCCAAGAGACCCAGTACTTC,CASSSSTGFQETQYF
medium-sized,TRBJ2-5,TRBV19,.,TGTGCCAGTAGTATTGACACCCAAGAGACCCAGTACTTC,CASSIDTQETQYF
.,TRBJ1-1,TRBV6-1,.,TGTGCCAGCAGCTACGTCAGGGGAGGGACTGAAGCTTTCTTT,CASSYVRGGTEAFF
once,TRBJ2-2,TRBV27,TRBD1,TGTGCCAGCAGATTGGGTCCAGACAGGGCCTCGAACACCGGGGAGCTGTTTTTT,CASRLGPDRASNTGELFF
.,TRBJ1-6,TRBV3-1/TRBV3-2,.,TGTGCCAGCAGCCAACCCGGGGGGTTTACACCCCTCCACTTT,CASSQPGGFTPLHF
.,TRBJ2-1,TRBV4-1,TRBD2,TGCGCCAGCAGCCCGTGGGGTAGCGGGGGGTTGAATGAGCAGTTCTTC,CASSPWGSGGLNEQFF
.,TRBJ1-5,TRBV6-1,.,TGTGCCAGCAGTGAACTGTCTATTAGCAATCAGCCCCAGCATTTT,CASSELSISNQPQHF
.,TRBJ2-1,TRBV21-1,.,TGTGCCAGCAGCAAAGATCTGTGTTCCTACAATGAGCAGTTCTTC,CASSKDLCSYNEQFF
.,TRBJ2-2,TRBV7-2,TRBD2,TGTGCCAGCAGCTTAGAATGGGCGGGGGCCGGGGAGCTGTTTTTT,CASSLEWAGAGELFF
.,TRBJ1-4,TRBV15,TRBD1,TGTGCCACCAGCAAAACCCCCGCGGACAGGGGGGATGAAAAACTGTTTTTT,CATSKTPADRGDEKLFF
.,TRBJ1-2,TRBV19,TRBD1,TGTGCCAGTAGTGCTCGGACAGGGTATAACTATGGCTACACCTTC,CASSARTGYNYGYTF
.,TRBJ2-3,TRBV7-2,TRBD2,TGTACTACTAGCGGATACACAGATACGCAGTATTTT,CTTSGYTDTQYF
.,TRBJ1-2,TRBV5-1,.,TGCGCCAGCAGCCCCGCGGCAGGGATTCGCTATGGCTACACCTTC,CASSPAAGIRYGYTF
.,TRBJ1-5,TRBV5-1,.,TGCGCCAGCAGAGTGGACGGGGGCAATCAGCCCCAGCATTTT,CASRVDGGNQPQHF
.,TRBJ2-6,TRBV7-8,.,TGTGCCAGCAGCCGAGTGATATTTGGGGCCAACGTCCTGACTTTC,CASSRVIFGANVLTF
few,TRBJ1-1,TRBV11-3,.,TGTGCCAGCAGCTTCGAACAGAACACTGAAGCTTTCTTT,CASSFEQNTEAFF
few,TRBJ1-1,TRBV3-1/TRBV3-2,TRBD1,TGTGCCAGCAGCCCGGGGACAGGGAGGGGGCTAGCGGCTTTCTTT,CASSPGTGRGLAAFF
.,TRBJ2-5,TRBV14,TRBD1,TGTGCCAGCAGCCGGGACAGGGGCAAGCGGGAGACCCAGTACTTC,CASSRDRGKRETQYF
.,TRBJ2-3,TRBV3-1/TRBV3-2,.,TGTGCCAGCAGCCAAGGGAGACTAGTGGGGGGCACAGATACGCAGTATTTT,CASSQGRLVGGTDTQYF
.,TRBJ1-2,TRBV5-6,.,TGTGCCAGCAGCATTGGACGGAATGTCTATGGCTACACCTTC,CASSIGRNVYGYTF
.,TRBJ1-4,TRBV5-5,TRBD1,TGTGCCAGCAGCTTGGGGGACAGGGAAGCTAATGAAAAACTGTTTTTT,CASSLGDREANEKLFF
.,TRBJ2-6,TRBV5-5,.,TGTGCCAGCAGCCGGCTCGTGATGTCTGGGGCCAACGTCCTGACTTTC,CASSRLVMSGANVLTF
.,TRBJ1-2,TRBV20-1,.,TGCAGTGAGTCCTTTAACTATGGCTACACCTTC,CSESFNYGYTF
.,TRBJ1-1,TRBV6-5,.,TGTGCCAGCAAGAGGGACACAGGGCGCACTGAAGCTTTCTTT,CASKRDTGRTEAFF
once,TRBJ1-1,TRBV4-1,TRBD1,TGCGCCAGCAGCCAAGCGGACAGGGGGCTGGGGAACACTGAAGCTTTCTTT,CASSQADRGLGNTEAFF
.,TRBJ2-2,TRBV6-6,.,TGTGCCAGCGTTAGCCCCAGAGACACCGGGGAGCTGTTTTTT,CASVSPRDTGELFF
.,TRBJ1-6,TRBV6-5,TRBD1,TGTGCCAGCAGAGTGCCAGGGGGTGCGAATTCACCCCTCCACTTT,CASRVPGGANSPLHF
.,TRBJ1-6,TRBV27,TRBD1,TGTGCCAGCAGTCCACAGGGGGAACGTACACCCCTCCACTTT,CASSPQGERTPLHF
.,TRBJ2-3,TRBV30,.,TGTGCCTGGAAAATCATCTTCACAGATACGCAGTATTTT,CAWKIIFTDTQYF
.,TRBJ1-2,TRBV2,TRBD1,TGTGCCAGCAGGGACAGGGGTTTAGGTGGCTACACCTTC,CASRDRGLGGYTF
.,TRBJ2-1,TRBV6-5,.,TGTGCCAGCAGCGGGCTCGGGGAGCAGTTCTTC,CASSGLGEQFF
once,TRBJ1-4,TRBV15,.,TGTGCCGCCAGGCCTTCACCAACTAATGAAAAACTGTTTTTT,CAARPSPTNEKLFF
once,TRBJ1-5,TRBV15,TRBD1,TGTGCCACCAGCATGGCCGGGACAGGCTTTAGCAATCAGCCCCAGCATTTT,CATSMAGTGFSNQPQHF
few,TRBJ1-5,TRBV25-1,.,TGTGCCAGCAGTCGCGGGTATCAGCCCCAGCATTTT,CASSRGYQPQHF
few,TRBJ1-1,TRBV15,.,TGTGCCACCAGGAGACCGGCCTGGGGCGGGCTTGAAGCTTTCTTT,CATRRPAWGGLEAFF
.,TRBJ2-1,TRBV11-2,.,TGTGCCAGCAGCTTAGATCGATGGGTAGGATGGCAGTTCTTC,CASSLDRWVGWQFF
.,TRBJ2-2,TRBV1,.,TGCACCAGCACCCGAGGAGCGGTCAACACCGGGGAGCTGTTTTTT,CTSTRGAVNTGELFF